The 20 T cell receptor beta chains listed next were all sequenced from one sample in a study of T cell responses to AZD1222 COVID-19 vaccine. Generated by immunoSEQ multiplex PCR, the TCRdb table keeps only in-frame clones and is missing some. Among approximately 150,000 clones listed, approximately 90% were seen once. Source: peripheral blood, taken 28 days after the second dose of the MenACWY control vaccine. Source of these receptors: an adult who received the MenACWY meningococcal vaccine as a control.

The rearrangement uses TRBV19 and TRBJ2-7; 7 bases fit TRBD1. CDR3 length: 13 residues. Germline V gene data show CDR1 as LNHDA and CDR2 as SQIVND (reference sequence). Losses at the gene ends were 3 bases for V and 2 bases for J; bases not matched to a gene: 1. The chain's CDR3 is CASSIGTAYEQYF. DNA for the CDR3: TGTGCCAGTAGTATCGGGACAGCCTACGAGCAGTACTTC.

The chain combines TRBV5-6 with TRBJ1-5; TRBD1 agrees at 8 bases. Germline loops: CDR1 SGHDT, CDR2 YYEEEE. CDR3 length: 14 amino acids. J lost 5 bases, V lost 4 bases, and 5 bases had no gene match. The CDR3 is CASSVRQGYQPQHF. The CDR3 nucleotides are TGTGCCAGCAGCGTTAGACAGGGGTATCAGCCCCAGCATTTT.

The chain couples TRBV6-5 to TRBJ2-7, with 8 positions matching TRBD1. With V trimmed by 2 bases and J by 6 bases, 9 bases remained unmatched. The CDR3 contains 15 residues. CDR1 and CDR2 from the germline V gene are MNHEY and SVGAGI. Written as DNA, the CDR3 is TGTGCCAGCAGTTACGATCGGACAGGGTCGGGCGAGCAGTACTTC. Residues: CASSYDRTGSGEQYF.

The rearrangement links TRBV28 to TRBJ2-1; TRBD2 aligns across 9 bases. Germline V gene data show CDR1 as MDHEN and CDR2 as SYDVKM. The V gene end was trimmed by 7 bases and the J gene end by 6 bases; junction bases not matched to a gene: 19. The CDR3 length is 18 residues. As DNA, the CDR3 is TGTGCCAGCACTCCATCCGGGCAGGGACTAGCACATGCCAATGAGCAGTTCTTC. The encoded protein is CASTPSGQGLAHANEQFF.

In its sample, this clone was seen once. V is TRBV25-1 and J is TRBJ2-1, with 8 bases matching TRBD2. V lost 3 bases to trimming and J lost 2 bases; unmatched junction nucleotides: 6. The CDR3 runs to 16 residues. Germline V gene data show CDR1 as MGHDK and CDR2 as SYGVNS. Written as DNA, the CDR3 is TGTGCCAGCAGTGACGGTAGCGGGGTTCCCTACAATGAGCAGTTCTTC. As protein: CASSDGSGVPYNEQFF.

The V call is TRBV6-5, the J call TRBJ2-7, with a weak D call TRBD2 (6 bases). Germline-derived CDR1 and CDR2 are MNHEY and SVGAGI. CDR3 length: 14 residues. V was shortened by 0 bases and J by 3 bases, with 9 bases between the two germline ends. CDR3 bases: TGTGCCAGCAGTTACTCGATGGGGGGCTACGAGCAGTACTTC. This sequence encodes CASSYSMGGYEQYF.

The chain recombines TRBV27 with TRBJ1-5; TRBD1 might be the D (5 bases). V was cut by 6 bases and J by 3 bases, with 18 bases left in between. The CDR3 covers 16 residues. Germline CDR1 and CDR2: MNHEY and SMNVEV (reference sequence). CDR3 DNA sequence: TGTGCCAGCAGGGTCCGGGGGGGGGAGACCAATCAGCCCCAGCATTTT. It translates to CASRVRGGETNQPQHF.

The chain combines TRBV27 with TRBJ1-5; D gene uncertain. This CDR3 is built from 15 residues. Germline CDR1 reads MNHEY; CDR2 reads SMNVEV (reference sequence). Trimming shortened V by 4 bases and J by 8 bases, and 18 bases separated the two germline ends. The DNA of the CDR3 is TGTGCCAGCAGTTCCTCGGGCAGCCCAATGGAGCCCCAGCATTTT. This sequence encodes CASSSSGSPMEPQHF.

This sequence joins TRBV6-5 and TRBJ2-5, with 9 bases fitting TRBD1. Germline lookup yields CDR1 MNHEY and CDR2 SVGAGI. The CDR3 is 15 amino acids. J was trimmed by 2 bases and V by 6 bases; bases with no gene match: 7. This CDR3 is CASSSGQGTQETQYF. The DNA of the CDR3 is TGTGCCAGCAGCTCCGGACAGGGGACACAAGAGACCCAGTACTTC.

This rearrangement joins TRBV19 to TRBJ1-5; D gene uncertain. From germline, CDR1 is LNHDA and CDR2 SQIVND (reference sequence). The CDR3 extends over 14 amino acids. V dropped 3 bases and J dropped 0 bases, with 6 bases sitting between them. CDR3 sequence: CASSMFYSNQPQHF. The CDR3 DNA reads TGTGCCAGTAGTATGTTTTATAGCAATCAGCCCCAGCATTTT.

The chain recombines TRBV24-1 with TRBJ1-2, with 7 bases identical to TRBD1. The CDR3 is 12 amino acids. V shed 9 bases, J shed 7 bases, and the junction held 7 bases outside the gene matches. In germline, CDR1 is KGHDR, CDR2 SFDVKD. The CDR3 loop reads CATADREGGYTF. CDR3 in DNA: TGTGCCACCGCTGACAGGGAGGGTGGCTACACCTTC.

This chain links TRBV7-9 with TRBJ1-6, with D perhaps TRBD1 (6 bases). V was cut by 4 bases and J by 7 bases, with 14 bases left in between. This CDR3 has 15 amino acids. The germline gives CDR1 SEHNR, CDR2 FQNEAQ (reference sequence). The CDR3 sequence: CASSSHNTGNSPLHF. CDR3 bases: TGTGCCAGCAGCTCACATAATACAGGGAATTCACCCCTCCACTTT.

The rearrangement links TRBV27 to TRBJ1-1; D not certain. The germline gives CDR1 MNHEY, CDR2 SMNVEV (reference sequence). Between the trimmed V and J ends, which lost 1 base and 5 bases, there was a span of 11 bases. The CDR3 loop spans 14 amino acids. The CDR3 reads CASSLYGVETEAFF. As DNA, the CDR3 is TGTGCCAGCAGTTTATATGGGGTTGAGACTGAAGCTTTCTTT.

In DNA, the CDR3 is TGCGCCAGCAGCCAAGCCTATGGGGGAGTACTCAATTCACCCCTCCACTTT. Translating gives CASSQAYGGVLNSPLHF. This chain connects TRBV4-3 to TRBJ1-6, with D perhaps matching TRBD1 (5 bases). The CDR3 covers 17 residues. Germline values: CDR1 LGHNA, CDR2 YSLEER. The germline V and J ends were trimmed by 1 base and 7 bases, with 17 bases remaining between them.

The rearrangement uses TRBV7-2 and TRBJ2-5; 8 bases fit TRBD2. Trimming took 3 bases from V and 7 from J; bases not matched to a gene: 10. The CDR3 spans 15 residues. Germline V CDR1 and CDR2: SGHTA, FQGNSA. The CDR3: CASSFPGGSLGTQYF. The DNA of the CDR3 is TGTGCCAGCAGCTTCCCGGGAGGGTCGTTGGGGACCCAGTACTTC. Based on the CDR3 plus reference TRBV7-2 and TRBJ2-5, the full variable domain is GAGVSQSPSNKVTEKGKDVELRCDPISGHTALYWYRQSLGQGLEFLIYFQGNSAPDKSGLPSDRFSAERTGGSVSTLTIQRTQQEDSAVYLCASSFPGGSLGTQYFGPGTRLLVL.

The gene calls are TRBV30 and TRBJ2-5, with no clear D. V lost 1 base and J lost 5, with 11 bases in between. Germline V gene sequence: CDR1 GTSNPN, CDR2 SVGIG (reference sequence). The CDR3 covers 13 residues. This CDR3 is CAWSGSLRETQYF. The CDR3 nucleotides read TGTGCCTGGAGTGGCTCCCTTCGGGAGACCCAGTACTTC.

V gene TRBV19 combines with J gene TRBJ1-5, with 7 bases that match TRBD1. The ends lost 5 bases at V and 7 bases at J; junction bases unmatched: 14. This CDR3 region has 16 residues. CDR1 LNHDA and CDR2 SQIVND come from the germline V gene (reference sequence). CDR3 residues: CASSADREGPGQPQHF. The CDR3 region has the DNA TGTGCCAGTAGTGCAGACAGGGAAGGGCCCGGGCAGCCCCAGCATTTT.

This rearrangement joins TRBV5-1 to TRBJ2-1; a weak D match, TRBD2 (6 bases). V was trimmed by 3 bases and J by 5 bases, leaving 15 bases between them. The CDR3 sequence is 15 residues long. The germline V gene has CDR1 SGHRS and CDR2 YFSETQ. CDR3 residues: CASSSPGGTHNEQFF. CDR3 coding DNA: TGCGCCAGCAGCTCCCCAGGAGGGACTCACAATGAGCAGTTCTTC.

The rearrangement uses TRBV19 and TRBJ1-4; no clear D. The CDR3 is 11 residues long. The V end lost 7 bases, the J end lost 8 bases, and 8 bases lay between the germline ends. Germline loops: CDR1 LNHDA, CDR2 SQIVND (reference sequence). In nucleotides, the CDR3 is TGTGCCAGTAAGGGAGGGGAAAAACTGTTTTTT. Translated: CASKGGEKLFF.

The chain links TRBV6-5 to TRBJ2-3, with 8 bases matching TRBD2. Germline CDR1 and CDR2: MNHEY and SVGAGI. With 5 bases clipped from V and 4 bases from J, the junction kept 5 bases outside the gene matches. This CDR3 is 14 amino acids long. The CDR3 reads CASSPGLGADTQYF. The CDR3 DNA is TGTGCCAGCAGTCCGGGACTAGGTGCAGATACGCAGTATTTT.